This entry features one TCR beta chain sequence. How the authors handled the data: Amplification from reference gene primers served as the basis for estimated nucleated cell counts. Only in-frame clones appear in the TCRdb table, and some are missing; sequencing was by immunoSEQ multiplex PCR. D and trimming come from the DNA, and the V and J calls and clone size come from that table. Here the sample spans under 45,000 clones, under 90% being singletons. The data stem from a study of blood T cell repertoires in COVID-19. Study at large: Some COVID-19 samples were acute and others convalescent; all came from the United States, Italy and Spain. The analysed material was cDNA or gDNA that came from T cells, B-cell-depleted T cells, or PBMCs.

Deletions cut 3 bases from V and 7 bases from J, with 24 bases between. Per germline, CDR1 LGHNA and CDR2 YNFKEQ. CDR3 length: 17 residues. The rearrangement uses TRBV4-2 and TRBJ1-1; D is ambiguous. This clonotype originated in a human donor in a cohort sampled during active COVID-19. The specimen sequenced was peripheral blood. CDR3 amino acids: CASSHTIQRRSKDEAFF. The CDR3, as DNA: TGTGCCAGCAGCCATACAATCCAGCGGAGAAGCAAAGATGAAGCTTTCTTT.